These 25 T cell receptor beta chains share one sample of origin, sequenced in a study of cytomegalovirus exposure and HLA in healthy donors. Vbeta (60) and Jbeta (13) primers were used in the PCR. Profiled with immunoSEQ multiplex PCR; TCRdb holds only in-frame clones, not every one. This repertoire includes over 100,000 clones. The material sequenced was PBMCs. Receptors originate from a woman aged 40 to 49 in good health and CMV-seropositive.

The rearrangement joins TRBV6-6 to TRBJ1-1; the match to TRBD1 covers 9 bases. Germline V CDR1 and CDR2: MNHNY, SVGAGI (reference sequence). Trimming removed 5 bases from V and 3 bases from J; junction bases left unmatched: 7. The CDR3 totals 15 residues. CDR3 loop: CASSTGGEIDTEAFF. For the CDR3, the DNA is TGTGCCAGCAGTACAGGGGGCGAGATAGACACTGAAGCTTTCTTT.

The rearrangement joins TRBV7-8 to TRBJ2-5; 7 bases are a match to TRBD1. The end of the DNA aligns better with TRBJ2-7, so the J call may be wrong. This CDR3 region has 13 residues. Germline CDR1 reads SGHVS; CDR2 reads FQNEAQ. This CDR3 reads CASSPGTVLEQYF. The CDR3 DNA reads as TGTGCCAGCAGCCCGGGGACAGTCCTCGAGCAGTACTTC.

The CDR3: CASTDSGGAYQPQHF. The DNA of the CDR3 is TGTGCCAGTACCGATTCAGGGGGCGCGTATCAGCCCCAGCATTTT. V is TRBV19 and J is TRBJ1-5; 8 bases map to TRBD1. The CDR3 runs to 15 residues. The germline V gene encodes CDR1 LNHDA and CDR2 SQIVND (reference sequence). The ends lost 7 bases at V and 5 bases at J; junction bases unmatched: 10. Combining the CDR3 with reference TRBV19 and TRBJ1-5 gives the whole variable domain DGGITQSPKYLFRKEGQNVTLSCEQNLNHDAMYWYRQDPGQGLRLIYYSQIVNDFQKGDIAEGYSVSREKKESFPLTVTSAQKNPTAFYLCASTDSGGAYQPQHFGDGTRLSIL.

In nucleotides, the CDR3 is TGTGCCTGGAATTCAAAGCGGGCTCAGTACGAGCAGTACTTC. Translation: CAWNSKRAQYEQYF. The chain is built from TRBV30 and TRBJ2-7, with D perhaps TRBD2 (6 bases). Germline V gene data show CDR1 as GTSNPN and CDR2 as SVGIG (reference sequence). The CDR3 spans 14 residues. V gave up 4 bases and J gave up 4 bases, with 17 bases separating them.

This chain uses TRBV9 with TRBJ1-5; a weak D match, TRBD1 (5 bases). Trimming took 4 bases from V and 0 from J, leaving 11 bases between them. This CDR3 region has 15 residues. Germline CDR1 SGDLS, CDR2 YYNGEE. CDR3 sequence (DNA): TGTGCCAGCAGCTCTGACAGTTATAGCAATCAGCCCCAGCATTTT. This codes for CASSSDSYSNQPQHF.

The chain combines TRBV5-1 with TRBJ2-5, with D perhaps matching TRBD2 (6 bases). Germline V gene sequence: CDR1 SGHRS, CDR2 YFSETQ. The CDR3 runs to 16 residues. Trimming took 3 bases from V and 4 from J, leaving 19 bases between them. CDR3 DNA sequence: TGCGCCAGCAGCTCCCTACTAGGAGGGGTGGGAGAGACCCAGTACTTC. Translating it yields CASSSLLGGVGETQYF.

The CDR3 here is CASSLMGQGIKNEKLFF. The CDR3 bases are TGTGCCAGCAGTTTAATGGGACAGGGGATAAAAAATGAAAAACTGTTTTTT. The chain couples TRBV27 to TRBJ1-4; 10 nucleotides agree with TRBD1. CDR3 length: 17 amino acids. Germline CDR1 is MNHEY and CDR2 is SMNVEV (reference sequence). After removal of 2 bases from V and 5 bases from J, the junction contained 8 bases not matched to a gene.

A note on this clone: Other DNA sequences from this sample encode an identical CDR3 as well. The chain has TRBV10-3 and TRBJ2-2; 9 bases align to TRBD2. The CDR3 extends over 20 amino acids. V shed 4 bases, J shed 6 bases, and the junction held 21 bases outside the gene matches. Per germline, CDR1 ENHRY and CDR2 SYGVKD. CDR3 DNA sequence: TGTGCCATCAGTGCTTTCCCTTCATCAGCGGGGGGCCTGTCGGCCGGGGAGCTGTTTTTT. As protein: CAISAFPSSAGGLSAGELFF.

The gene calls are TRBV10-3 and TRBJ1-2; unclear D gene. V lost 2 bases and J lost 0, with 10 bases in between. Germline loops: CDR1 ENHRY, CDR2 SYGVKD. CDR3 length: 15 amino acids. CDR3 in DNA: TGTGCCATCAGTGAGGCGACGGGAGCTAACTATGGCTACACCTTC. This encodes CAISEATGANYGYTF.

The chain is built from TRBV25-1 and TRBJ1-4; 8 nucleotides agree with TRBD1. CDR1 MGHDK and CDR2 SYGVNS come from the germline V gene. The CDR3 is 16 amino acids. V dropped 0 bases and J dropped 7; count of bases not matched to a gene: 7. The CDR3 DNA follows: TGTGCCAGCAGTGAATATATACAGGGGGGGAGTGAAAAACTGTTTTTT. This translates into CASSEYIQGGSEKLFF.

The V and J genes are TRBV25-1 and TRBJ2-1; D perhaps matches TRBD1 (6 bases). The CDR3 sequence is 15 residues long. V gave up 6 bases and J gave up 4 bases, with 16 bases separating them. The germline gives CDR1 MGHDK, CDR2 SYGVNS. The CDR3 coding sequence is TGTGCCAGCAGGATATCCGGGGACAAGTACAATGAGCAGTTCTTC. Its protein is CASRISGDKYNEQFF.

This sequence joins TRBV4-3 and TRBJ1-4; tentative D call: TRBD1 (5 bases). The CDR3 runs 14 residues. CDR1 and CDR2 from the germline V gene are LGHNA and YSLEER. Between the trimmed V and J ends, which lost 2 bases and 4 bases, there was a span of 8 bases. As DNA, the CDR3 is TGCGCCAGCAGCCAACAGCAGGGTAATGAAAAACTGTTTTTT. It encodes CASSQQQGNEKLFF.

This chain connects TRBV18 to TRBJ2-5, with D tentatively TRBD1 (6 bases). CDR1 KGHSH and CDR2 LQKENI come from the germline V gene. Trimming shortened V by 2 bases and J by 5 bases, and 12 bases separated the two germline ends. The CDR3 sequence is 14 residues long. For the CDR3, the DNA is TGTGCCAGCTCACCAAGGACAGTTGGGGAGACCCAGTACTTC. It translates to CASSPRTVGETQYF.

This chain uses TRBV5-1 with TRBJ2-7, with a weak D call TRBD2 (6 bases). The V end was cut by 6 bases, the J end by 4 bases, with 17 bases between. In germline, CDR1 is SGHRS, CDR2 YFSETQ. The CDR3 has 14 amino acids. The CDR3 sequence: CASTRDVGTYEQYF. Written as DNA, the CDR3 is TGCGCCAGCACCCGGGATGTGGGGACTTACGAGCAGTACTTC.

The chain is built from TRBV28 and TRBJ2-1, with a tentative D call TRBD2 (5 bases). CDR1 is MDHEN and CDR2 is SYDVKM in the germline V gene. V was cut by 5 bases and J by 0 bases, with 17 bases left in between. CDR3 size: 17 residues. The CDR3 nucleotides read TGTGCCAGCAGTCCCCCGGCGAGCGGACTCTCCTACAATGAGCAGTTCTTC. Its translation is CASSPPASGLSYNEQFF.

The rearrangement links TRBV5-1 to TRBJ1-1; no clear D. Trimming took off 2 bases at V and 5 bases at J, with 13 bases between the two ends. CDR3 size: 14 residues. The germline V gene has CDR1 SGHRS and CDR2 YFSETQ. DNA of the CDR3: TGCGCCAGCAGCTTCGGCCCTTCGGAGACTGAAGCTTTCTTT. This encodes CASSFGPSETEAFF.

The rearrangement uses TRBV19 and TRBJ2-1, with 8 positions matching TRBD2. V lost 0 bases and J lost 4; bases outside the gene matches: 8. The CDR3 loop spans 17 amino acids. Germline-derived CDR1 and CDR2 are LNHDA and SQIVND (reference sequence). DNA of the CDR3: TGTGCCAGTAGTATAGATAGGGCGGGAGGACTATACAATGAGCAGTTCTTC. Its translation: CASSIDRAGGLYNEQFF.

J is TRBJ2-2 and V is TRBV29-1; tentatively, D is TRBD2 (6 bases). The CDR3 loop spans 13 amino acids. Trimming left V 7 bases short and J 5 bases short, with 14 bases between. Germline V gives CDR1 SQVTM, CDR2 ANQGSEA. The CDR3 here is CSGTTGGTGELFF. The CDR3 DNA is TGCAGCGGGACTACAGGAGGGACCGGGGAGCTGTTTTTT.

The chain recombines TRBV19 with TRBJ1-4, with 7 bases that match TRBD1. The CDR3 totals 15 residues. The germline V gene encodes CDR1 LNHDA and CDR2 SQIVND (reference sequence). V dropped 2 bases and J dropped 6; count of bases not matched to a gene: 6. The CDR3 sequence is CASSIFQGEYEKLFF. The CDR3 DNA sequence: TGTGCCAGTAGTATATTCCAGGGGGAATATGAAAAACTGTTTTTT.

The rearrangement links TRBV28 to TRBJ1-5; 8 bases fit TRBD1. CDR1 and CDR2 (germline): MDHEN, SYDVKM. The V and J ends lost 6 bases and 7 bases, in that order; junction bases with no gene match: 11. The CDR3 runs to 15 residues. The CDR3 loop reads CASSLTLDRDQPQHF. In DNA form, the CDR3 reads TGTGCCAGCAGCCTGACCTTGGACAGGGACCAGCCCCAGCATTTT.

DNA of the CDR3: TGCGCCAGCAGGGGACTGTTCCGACTGGCCCGAGCTTTCTTT. This gives the protein CASRGLFRLARAFF. The chain joins TRBV5-1 to TRBJ1-1, with D perhaps matching TRBD1 (5 bases). With 5 bases removed from V and 10 bases from J, the gap between germline ends came to 21 bases. Germline CDR1 reads SGHRS; CDR2 reads YFSETQ. The CDR3 totals 14 residues.

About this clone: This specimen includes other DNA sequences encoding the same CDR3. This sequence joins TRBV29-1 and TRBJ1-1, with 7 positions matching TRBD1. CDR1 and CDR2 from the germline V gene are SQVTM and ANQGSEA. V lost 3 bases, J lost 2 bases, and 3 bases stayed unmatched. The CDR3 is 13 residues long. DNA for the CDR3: TGCAGCGTTGAGGGACAGACTAACACTGAAGCTTTCTTT. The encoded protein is CSVEGQTNTEAFF.

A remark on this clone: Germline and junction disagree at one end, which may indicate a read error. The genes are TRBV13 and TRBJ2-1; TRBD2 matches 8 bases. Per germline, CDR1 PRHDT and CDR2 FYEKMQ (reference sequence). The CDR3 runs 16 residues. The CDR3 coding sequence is TGTGCCAGCAGGGAGCTTACAGCGGGGGACTACAATGAGCGGTTCTTC. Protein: CASRELTAGDYNERFF.

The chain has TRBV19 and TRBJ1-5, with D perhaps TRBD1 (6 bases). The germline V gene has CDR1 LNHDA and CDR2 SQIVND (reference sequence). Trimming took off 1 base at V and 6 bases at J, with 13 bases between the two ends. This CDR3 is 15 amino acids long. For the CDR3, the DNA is TGTGCCAGTAGTATAGGAGGACAGAGAGGTCAGCCCCAGCATTTT. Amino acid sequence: CASSIGGQRGQPQHF.

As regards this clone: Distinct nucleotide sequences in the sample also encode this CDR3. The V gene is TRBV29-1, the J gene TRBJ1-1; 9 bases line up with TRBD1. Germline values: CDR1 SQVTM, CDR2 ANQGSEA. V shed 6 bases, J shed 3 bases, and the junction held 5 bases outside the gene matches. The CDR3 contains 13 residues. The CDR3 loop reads CSVGTGRDTEAFF. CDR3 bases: TGCAGCGTGGGGACAGGGAGAGACACTGAAGCTTTCTTT.